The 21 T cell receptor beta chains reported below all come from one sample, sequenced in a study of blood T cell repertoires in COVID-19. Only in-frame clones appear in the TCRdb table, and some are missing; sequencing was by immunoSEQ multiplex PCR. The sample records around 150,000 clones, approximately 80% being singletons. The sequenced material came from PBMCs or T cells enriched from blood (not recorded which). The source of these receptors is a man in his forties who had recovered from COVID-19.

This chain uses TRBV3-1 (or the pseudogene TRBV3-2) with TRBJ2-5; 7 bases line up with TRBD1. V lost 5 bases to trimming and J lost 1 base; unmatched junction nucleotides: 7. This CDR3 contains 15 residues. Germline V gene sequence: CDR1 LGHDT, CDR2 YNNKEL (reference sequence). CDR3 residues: CASSEGQARQETQYF. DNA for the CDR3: TGTGCCAGCAGCGAAGGACAGGCCCGCCAAGAGACCCAGTACTTC.

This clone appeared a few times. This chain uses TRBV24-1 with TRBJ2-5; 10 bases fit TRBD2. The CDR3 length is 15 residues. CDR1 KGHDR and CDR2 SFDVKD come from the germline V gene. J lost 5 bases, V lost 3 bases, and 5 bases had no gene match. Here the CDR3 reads CATSDGSGGAETQYF. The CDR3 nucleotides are TGTGCCACCAGTGATGGGAGCGGGGGGGCGGAGACCCAGTACTTC.

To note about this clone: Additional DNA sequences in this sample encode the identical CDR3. The CDR3 DNA reads as TGTGCCACCAGCAGAGATCCGGGGCAGGGGAACTATGGCTACACCTTC. Protein sequence: CATSRDPGQGNYGYTF. V is TRBV15 and J is TRBJ1-2; possibly TRBD1 for D (6 bases). CDR1 LNHNV and CDR2 YYDKDF come from the germline V gene (reference sequence). The CDR3 sequence is 16 residues long. The germline V and J ends were trimmed by 0 bases and 2 bases, with 13 bases remaining between them.

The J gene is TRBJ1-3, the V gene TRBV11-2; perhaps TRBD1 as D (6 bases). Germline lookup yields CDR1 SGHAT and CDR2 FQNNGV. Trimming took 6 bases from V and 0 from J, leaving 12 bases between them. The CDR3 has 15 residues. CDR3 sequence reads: CASSPQGRSGNTIYF. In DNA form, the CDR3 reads TGTGCCAGCAGTCCACAGGGACGCTCTGGAAACACCATATATTTT.

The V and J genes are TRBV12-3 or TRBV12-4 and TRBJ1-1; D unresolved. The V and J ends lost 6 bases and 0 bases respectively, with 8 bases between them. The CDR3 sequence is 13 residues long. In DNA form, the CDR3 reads TGTGCCAGCAGCGCTAGCATGAACACTGAAGCTTTCTTT. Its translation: CASSASMNTEAFF.

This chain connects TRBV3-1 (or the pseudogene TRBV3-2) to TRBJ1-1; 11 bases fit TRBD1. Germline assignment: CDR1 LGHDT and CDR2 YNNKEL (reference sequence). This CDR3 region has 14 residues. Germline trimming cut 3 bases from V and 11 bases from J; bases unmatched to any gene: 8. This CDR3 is CASSQRTGGGPAFF. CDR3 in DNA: TGTGCCAGCAGCCAGAGGACAGGGGGCGGTCCTGCTTTCTTT.

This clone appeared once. CDR3 loop: CASSSAGGAGTDTQYF. The CDR3 nucleotides read TGTGCCAGCAGTTCCGCGGGGGGGGCCGGCACAGATACGCAGTATTTT. V and J are TRBV6-5 and TRBJ2-3; 9 bases match TRBD2. This CDR3 region has 16 residues. Germline trimming cut 4 bases from V and 1 base from J; bases unmatched to any gene: 6. Per the germline V gene, CDR1 is MNHEY and CDR2 is SVGAGI.

The CDR3 region has the DNA TGTGCCAGCAGCTTAGCCGGGACAGGGGTGAACACTGAAGCTTTCTTT. Translated: CASSLAGTGVNTEAFF. The rearrangement uses TRBV7-3 and TRBJ1-1, with 10 positions matching TRBD1. The junction had 3 bases not matched to a gene; V was cut back by 2 bases and J by 0 bases. The CDR3 totals 16 residues. Germline V gene lookup returns CDR1 SGHTA and CDR2 FQGTGA. The full variable domain, completed using reference TRBV7-3 and TRBJ1-1, is GAGVSQTPSNKVTEKGKYVELRCDPISGHTALYWYRQSLGQGPEFLIYFQGTGAADDSGLPNDRFFAVRPEGSVSTLKIQRTERGDSAVYLCASSLAGTGVNTEAFFGQGTRLTVV.

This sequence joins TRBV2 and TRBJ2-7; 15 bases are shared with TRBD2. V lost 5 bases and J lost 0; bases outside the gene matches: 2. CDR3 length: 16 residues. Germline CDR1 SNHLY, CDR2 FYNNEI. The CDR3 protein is CASSRGLAGGSYEQYF. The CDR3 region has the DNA TGTGCCAGCAGTCGGGGACTAGCGGGGGGCTCCTACGAGCAGTACTTC. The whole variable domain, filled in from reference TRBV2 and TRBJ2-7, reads EPEVTQTPSHQVTQMGQEVILRCVPISNHLYFYWYRQILGQKVEFLVSFYNNEISEKSEIFDDQFSVERPDGSNFTLKIRSTKLEDSAMYFCASSRGLAGGSYEQYFGPGTRLTVT.

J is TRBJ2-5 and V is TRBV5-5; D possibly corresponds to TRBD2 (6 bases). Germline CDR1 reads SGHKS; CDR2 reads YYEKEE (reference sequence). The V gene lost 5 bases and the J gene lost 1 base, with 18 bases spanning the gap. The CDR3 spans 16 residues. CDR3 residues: CASRNVWGVFQETQYF. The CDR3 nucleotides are TGTGCCAGCAGAAATGTTTGGGGGGTGTTCCAAGAGACCCAGTACTTC. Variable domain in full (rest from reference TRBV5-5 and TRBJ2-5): DAGVTQSPTHLIKTRGQQVTLRCSPISGHKSVSWYQQVLGQGPQFIFQYYEKEERGRGNFPDRFSARQFPNYSSELNVNALLLGDSALYLCASRNVWGVFQETQYFGPGTRLLVL.

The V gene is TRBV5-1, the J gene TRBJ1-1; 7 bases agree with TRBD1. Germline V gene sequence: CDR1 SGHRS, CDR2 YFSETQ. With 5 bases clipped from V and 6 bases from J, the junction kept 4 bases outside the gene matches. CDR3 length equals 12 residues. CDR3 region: CASRPDRAEAFF. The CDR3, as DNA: TGCGCCAGCAGGCCCGACAGGGCTGAAGCTTTCTTT.

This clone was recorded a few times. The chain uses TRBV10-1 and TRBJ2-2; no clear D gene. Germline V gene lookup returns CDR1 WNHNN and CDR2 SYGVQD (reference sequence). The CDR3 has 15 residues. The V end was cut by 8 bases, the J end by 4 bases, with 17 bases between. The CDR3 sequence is CASSVDSASTGELFF. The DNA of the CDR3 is TGCGCCAGCTCGGTTGACTCTGCTAGCACCGGGGAGCTGTTTTTT.

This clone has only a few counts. CDR3 amino acids: CASSPRNTEAFF. The CDR3 nucleotides are TGTGCCAGCTCACCGCGGAACACTGAAGCTTTCTTT. The chain has TRBV18 and TRBJ1-1; D call uncertain. The CDR3 extends over 12 amino acids. The germline V gene encodes CDR1 KGHSH and CDR2 LQKENI. The ends were cut back, 3 bases at V and 1 base at J, with 3 bases in the middle.

For the CDR3, the DNA is TGTGCCAGCAGCTTAGTAGGCCAGGGCCTCAATCAGCCCCAGCATTTT. Amino acids: CASSLVGQGLNQPQHF. The chain employs TRBV5-6 and TRBJ1-5, with a tentative D call TRBD1 (5 bases). V was shortened by 2 bases and J by 3 bases, with 15 bases between the two germline ends. This CDR3 spans 16 amino acids. Germline CDR1 and CDR2: SGHDT and YYEEEE.

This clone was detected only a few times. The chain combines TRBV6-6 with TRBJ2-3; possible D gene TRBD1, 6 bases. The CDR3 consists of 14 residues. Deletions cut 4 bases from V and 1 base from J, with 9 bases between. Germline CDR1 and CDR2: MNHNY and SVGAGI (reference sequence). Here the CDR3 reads CASSSRTGTDTQYF. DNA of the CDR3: TGTGCCAGCAGTTCAAGGACAGGCACAGATACGCAGTATTTT.

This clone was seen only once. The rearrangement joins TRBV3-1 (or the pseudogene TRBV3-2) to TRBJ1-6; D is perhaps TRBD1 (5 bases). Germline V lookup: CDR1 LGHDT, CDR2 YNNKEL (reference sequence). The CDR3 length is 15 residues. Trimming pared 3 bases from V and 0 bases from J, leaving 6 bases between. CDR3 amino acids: CASSQTVSYNSPLHF. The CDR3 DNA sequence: TGTGCCAGCAGCCAGACAGTCTCCTATAATTCACCCCTCCACTTT.

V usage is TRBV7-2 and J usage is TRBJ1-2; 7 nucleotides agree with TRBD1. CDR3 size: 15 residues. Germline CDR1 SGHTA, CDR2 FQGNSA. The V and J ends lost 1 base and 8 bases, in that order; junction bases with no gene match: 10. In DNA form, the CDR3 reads TGTGCCAGCAGCTTAGTCCTCGCAGGGGGTAGCGGCTACACCTTC. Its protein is CASSLVLAGGSGYTF.

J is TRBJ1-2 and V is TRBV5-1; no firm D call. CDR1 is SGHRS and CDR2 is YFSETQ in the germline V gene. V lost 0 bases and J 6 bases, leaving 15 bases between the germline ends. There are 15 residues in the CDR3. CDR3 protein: CASSLAASKGDGYTF. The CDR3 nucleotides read TGCGCCAGCAGCTTGGCTGCCTCCAAGGGAGATGGCTACACCTTC.

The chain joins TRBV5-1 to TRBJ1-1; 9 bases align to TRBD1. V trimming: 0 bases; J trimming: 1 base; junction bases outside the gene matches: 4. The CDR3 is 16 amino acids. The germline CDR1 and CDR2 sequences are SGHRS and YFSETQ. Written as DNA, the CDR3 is TGCGCCAGCAGCTTGGGCTACAGGGGGCAGAACACTGAAGCTTTCTTT. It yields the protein CASSLGYRGQNTEAFF.

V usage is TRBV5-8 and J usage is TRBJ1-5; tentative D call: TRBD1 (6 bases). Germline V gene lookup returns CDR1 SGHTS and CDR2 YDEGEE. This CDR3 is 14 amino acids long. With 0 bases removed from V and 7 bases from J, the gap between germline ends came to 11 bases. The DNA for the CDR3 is TGTGCCAGCAGCTTGGCCGGGGGGCACCAGCCCCAGCATTTT. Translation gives CASSLAGGHQPQHF.

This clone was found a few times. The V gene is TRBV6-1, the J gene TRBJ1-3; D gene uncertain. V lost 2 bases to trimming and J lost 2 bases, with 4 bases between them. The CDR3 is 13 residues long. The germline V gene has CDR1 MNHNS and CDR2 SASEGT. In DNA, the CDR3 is TGTGCCAGCAGTGAAATTACTGGAAACACCATATATTTT. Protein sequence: CASSEITGNTIYF.